The clone carrying this T cell receptor (beta chain) has just a few counts. Its antigen is currently unknown. This sample was included in a study of Tregs in tolerant kidney transplant recipients. TCRdb keeps only in-frame clones here, not all; method: immunoSEQ multiplex PCR. The sample carries 1,500 to 2,000 clones, roughly 40% recorded once. V dropped 5 bases and J dropped 1 base, with 14 bases sitting between them. The CDR3 is 15 amino acids. CDR1 and CDR2 (germline): SGHRS, YFSETQ. General study results and limits: Biological reproducibility was not directly addressed, but technical replication error appeared minimal.

V is TRBV5-1 and J is TRBJ2-3; D tentatively reads TRBD1 or TRBD2 (5 bases each). Sequenced material: Tregs from blood cultured with allogeneic cells. The TCR sequence derives from a human patient who received a combined kidney and bone marrow transplant. T cells may partly derive from the graft donor. DNA for the CDR3: TGCGCCAGCAGACGTGGGACCCGGGGCACAGATACGCAGTATTTT. Protein: CASRRGTRGTDTQYF.